This TCR beta chain was found in a study of T cells in Graves' hyperthyroidism and ophthalmopathy. Concerning this clonotype itself: Its antigen is as yet unknown.

CDR3 length equals 15 residues. Germline V gives CDR1 DFQATT, CDR2 SNEGSKA (reference sequence). Trimming removed 1 base from V and 1 base from J, with 11 bases in between. RNA transcripts gave rise to amplified TCR beta CDR3 regions. The primer set for the first-round RT-PCR of the TCR CDR3 was HTBI. TCRdb reprocessed the multiplex PCR reads via MiXCR and lists one record per CDR3 protein. The table has under 700,000 distinct CDR3 sequences, 40% to 55% seen once. Absent ophthalmopathy progression within 18 months defined stable Graves' hyperthyroidism. Newly diagnosed patients aged 18 to 65 had hyperthyroidism of under 2 months' duration. Orbital computed tomography, thyroid ultrasound, serum thyroxine and TRAb, and clinical symptoms together informed the diagnoses. Whole-study results and caveats: Ophthalmopathy was distinguished from stable hyperthyroidism by 13 V-J signatures.

Sequenced material: peripheral blood or thyroid tissue (not recorded which). The chain carries TRBV20-1 and TRBJ1-5, with unresolved D. The receptor's source is a woman aged 18-29 years with Graves' hyperthyroidism. The CDR3 here is CSARGPWGSNQPQHF. The CDR3 nucleotides read TGCAGTGCTAGAGGTCCCTGGGGAAGCAATCAGCCCCAGCATTTT.